Below are 24 T cell receptor beta chains sequenced from a single sample in a study of T cells in Graves' hyperthyroidism and ophthalmopathy. Amplified regions were TCR beta CDR3 sequences from RNA transcripts. With the HTBI primer set, the TCR CDR3 went through a first round of RT-PCR. TCRdb reanalysed the multiplex PCR reads using MiXCR and keeps one entry per CDR3 protein. In the table there are about 380,000 distinct CDR3 sequences, about a fifth of which are singletons. Sample: blood. The receptors here all came from a man aged 18 to 35 with Graves' ophthalmopathy.

This clonotype has at least ten counts. This chain uses TRBV2 with TRBJ2-7, with TRBD1 as a possible D gene (6 bases). Germline CDR1 is SNHLY and CDR2 is FYNNEI. Trimming took off 7 bases at V and 2 bases at J, with 15 bases between the two ends. The CDR3 is 14 amino acids. CDR3 protein: CASMGVGQTYEQYF. The DNA for the CDR3 is TGTGCCAGCATGGGCGTAGGACAGACCTACGAGCAGTACTTC.

There are a few counts of this clonotype. This chain connects TRBV19 to TRBJ1-5; no clear D gene. CDR1 LNHDA and CDR2 SQIVND come from the germline V gene (reference sequence). Trimming cost V 0 bases and J 6 bases, with 6 bases left between them. The CDR3 totals 13 residues. The CDR3 coding sequence is TGTGCCAGTAGTATAGATCGGTTTCAGCCCCAGCATTTT. Translation: CASSIDRFQPQHF.

This clonotype was seen repeatedly, ten times or more. V is TRBV11-2 and J is TRBJ1-5; maybe TRBD1 (6 bases). The CDR3 covers 15 residues. V lost 3 bases and J 1 base, leaving 10 bases between the germline ends. Looked up from germline, CDR1 is SGHAT and CDR2 is FQNNGV. CDR3 nucleotides: TGTGCCAGCAGCTTTAACACAGGGAGCAATCAGCCCCAGCATTTT. Translated: CASSFNTGSNQPQHF.

The chain combines TRBV20-1 with TRBJ2-2; D is uncertain. Between the trimmed V and J ends, which lost 3 bases and 6 bases, there was a span of 14 bases. The CDR3 is made up of 14 amino acids. Germline values: CDR1 DFQATT, CDR2 SNEGSKA (reference sequence). This chain's CDR3 is CSASAPAPAGELFF. The DNA for the CDR3 is TGCAGTGCTAGTGCGCCAGCTCCGGCCGGGGAGCTGTTTTTT.

The V call is TRBV7-3, the J call TRBJ2-2; no reliable D call. The ends were cut back, 1 base at V and 0 bases at J, with 9 bases in the middle. The CDR3 runs to 16 residues. Germline CDR1 and CDR2: SGHTA and FQGTGA. The CDR3 bases are TGTGCCAGCAGCTTAAATGGCGGAGCGAACACCGGGGAGCTGTTTTTT. Protein: CASSLNGGANTGELFF. The complete variable domain, with remaining parts taken from reference TRBV7-3 and TRBJ2-2, reads GAGVSQTPSNKVTEKGKYVELRCDPISGHTALYWYRQSLGQGPEFLIYFQGTGAADDSGLPNDRFFAVRPEGSVSTLKIQRTERGDSAVYLCASSLNGGANTGELFFGEGSRLTVL.

This clonotype occurred many times. The CDR3 region is CASSLSSGGARGQETQYF. The CDR3, as DNA: TGTGCCAGCAGCTTGTCTAGCGGGGGCGCAAGGGGCCAAGAGACCCAGTACTTC. The chain is built from TRBV7-2 and TRBJ2-5; 10 positions match TRBD2. Looked up from germline, CDR1 is SGHTA and CDR2 is FQGNSA. The CDR3 has 18 residues. Trimming removed 3 bases from V and 1 base from J; junction bases left unmatched: 11.

This clonotype was counted between two and nine times. This sequence joins TRBV19 and TRBJ1-2, with D uncertain. From germline, CDR1 is LNHDA and CDR2 SQIVND (reference sequence). The ends were cut back, 3 bases at V and 8 bases at J, with 10 bases in the middle. The CDR3 is made up of 12 amino acids. CDR3 region: CASSIGSSGYTF. The DNA of the CDR3 is TGTGCCAGTAGTATCGGGAGCTCGGGCTACACCTTC.

Comments on this clonotype: This could be a read error, since a much larger clone is one nucleotide away. This chain uses TRBV6-1 with TRBJ1-1; TRBD1 matches 7 bases. This CDR3 spans 12 amino acids. CDR1 is MNHNS and CDR2 is SASEGT in the germline V gene. The V segment lost 6 bases and the J segment 7 bases; nucleotides outside the gene matches: 5. The CDR3: CASRGDRVEAFF. Written as DNA, the CDR3 is TGTGCCAGCAGGGGTGACAGGGTTGAAGCTTTCTTT.

The chain is built from TRBV19 and TRBJ1-1; D call uncertain. The CDR3 spans 16 residues. Germline V gene sequence: CDR1 LNHDA, CDR2 SQIVND (reference sequence). The germline V and J ends were trimmed by 2 bases and 2 bases, with 15 bases remaining between them. CDR3: CASSIRGSVTNTEAFF. The CDR3 coding sequence is TGTGCCAGTAGTATAAGAGGCAGCGTAACTAACACTGAAGCTTTCTTT. Based on the CDR3 plus reference TRBV19 and TRBJ1-1, the full variable domain is DGGITQSPKYLFRKEGQNVTLSCEQNLNHDAMYWYRQDPGQGLRLIYYSQIVNDFQKGDIAEGYSVSREKKESFPLTVTSAQKNPTAFYLCASSIRGSVTNTEAFFGQGTRLTVV.

This clonotype has a handful of counts. CDR3 residues: CASSGGTPDYNEQFF. CDR3 coding DNA: TGCGCCAGCAGCGGCGGGACTCCTGACTACAATGAGCAGTTCTTC. The V call is TRBV5-1, the J call TRBJ2-1; the D gene is possibly TRBD2 (6 bases). There are 15 residues in the CDR3. V lost 4 bases to trimming and J lost 3 bases, with 14 bases between them. Germline lookup yields CDR1 SGHRS and CDR2 YFSETQ.

This clonotype was picked up a small number of times. The CDR3 protein is CASSQDRPNEKLFF. The DNA for the CDR3 is TGCGCCAGCAGCCAAGATCGACCCAATGAAAAACTGTTTTTT. The chain has TRBV4-1 and TRBJ1-4; no definite D call. Deletions cut 0 bases from V and 5 bases from J, with 7 bases between. Germline CDR1 reads MGHRA; CDR2 reads YSYEKL. The CDR3 has 14 amino acids.

There are many counts of this clonotype. J is TRBJ1-2 and V is TRBV3-1; D ambiguous. Trimming took 1 base from V and 8 from J, leaving 8 bases between them. This CDR3 has 12 amino acids. Germline CDR1 reads LGHDT; CDR2 reads YNNKEL (reference sequence). The DNA of the CDR3 is TGTGCCAGCAGCCAAGGGAGGGTCGGCTACACCTTC. It yields the protein CASSQGRVGYTF.

This clonotype was detected ten times or more. The chain is built from TRBV2 and TRBJ1-1; D not resolved. V lost 7 bases and J 7 bases, leaving 13 bases between the germline ends. The CDR3 length is 12 residues. Germline CDR1 and CDR2: SNHLY and FYNNEI. The CDR3 DNA reads as TGTGCCAGCACCGAAGTGAAAGATGAAGCTTTCTTT. Translated, it gives CASTEVKDEAFF.

This clonotype was seen at least ten times. The chain carries TRBV12-5 and TRBJ2-3, with TRBD1 as a possible D gene (6 bases). The CDR3 has 16 amino acids. V was trimmed by 5 bases and J by 3 bases, leaving 18 bases between them. Germline lookup yields CDR1 LGHNT and CDR2 FRNRAP. Written as DNA, the CDR3 is TGTGCTAGTGGTAGAGATGGGGGCGTTATGACAGATACGCAGTATTTT. Amino acid sequence: CASGRDGGVMTDTQYF.

The chain joins TRBV19 to TRBJ1-5; D ambiguous. V lost 0 bases and J 3 bases, leaving 9 bases between the germline ends. Germline-derived CDR1 and CDR2 are LNHDA and SQIVND (reference sequence). CDR3 length: 15 residues. CDR3 loop: CASSIDHSYNQPQHF. As DNA, the CDR3 is TGTGCCAGTAGTATAGACCACAGCTACAATCAGCCCCAGCATTTT.

This clonotype has at least ten counts. The chain links TRBV20-1 to TRBJ2-1, with D unclear. The CDR3 runs to 10 residues. V was pared by 4 bases and J by 8 bases, with 6 bases between. The germline CDR1 and CDR2 sequences are DFQATT and SNEGSKA (reference sequence). CDR3: CSATVDEQFF. In DNA form, the CDR3 reads TGCAGTGCTACAGTCGATGAGCAGTTCTTC.

This clonotype was seen at least ten times. The V gene is TRBV11-2, the J gene TRBJ2-7; D gene unclear. Trimming cost V 8 bases and J 5 bases, with 10 bases left between them. Germline V gene sequence: CDR1 SGHAT, CDR2 FQNNGV. The CDR3 contains 11 residues. For the CDR3, the DNA is TGTGCCAGCTCCTATAGAGACGAGCAGTACTTC. It encodes CASSYRDEQYF.

The V call is TRBV12-3 or TRBV12-4, the J call TRBJ1-4, with a weak D call TRBD1 (5 bases). Trimming shortened V by 10 bases and J by 6 bases, and 18 bases separated the two germline ends. This CDR3 is built from 14 residues. CDR3 loop: CATLETGTDEKLFF. The CDR3 DNA is TGTGCCACCCTTGAAACCGGGACGGATGAAAAACTGTTTTTT.

This clonotype was observed many times. This chain joins TRBV12-3 or TRBV12-4 and TRBJ1-4; the D gene is possibly TRBD1 (5 bases). Trimming cost V 6 bases and J 0 bases, with 20 bases left between them. The CDR3 is 18 amino acids. The CDR3: CASSSGPDSPATNEKLFF. CDR3 nucleotides: TGTGCCAGCAGCTCAGGTCCCGACAGTCCCGCAACTAATGAAAAACTGTTTTTT.

This chain joins TRBV2 and TRBJ1-2; TRBD1 matches at 9 bases. In germline, CDR1 is SNHLY, CDR2 FYNNEI. The CDR3 has 15 residues. With 8 bases clipped from V and 4 bases from J, the junction kept 11 bases outside the gene matches. This CDR3 reads CASGGYRGLGYGYTF. Written as DNA, the CDR3 is TGTGCCAGCGGGGGCTACAGGGGGCTGGGCTATGGCTACACCTTC.

V is TRBV5-1 and J is TRBJ2-3, with 11 bases aligning to TRBD2. The CDR3 is 16 residues long. Germline V lookup: CDR1 SGHRS, CDR2 YFSETQ. J gave up 6 bases and V 0 bases, and 6 bases lay outside the gene matches. The CDR3 spells CASSLGSGGASDTQYF. In nucleotides, the CDR3 is TGCGCCAGCAGCTTGGGTAGCGGGGGGGCCAGTGATACGCAGTATTTT.

This clonotype showed up just a few times. The chain is built from TRBV29-1 and TRBJ2-5; perhaps TRBD2 as D (6 bases). The CDR3 is 15 residues long. CDR1 and CDR2 (germline): SQVTM, ANQGSEA. Deletions cut 3 bases from V and 0 bases from J, with 14 bases between. The CDR3 bases are TGCAGCGTTGAGTTTCGGGGGAAGTACCAAGAGACCCAGTACTTC. It yields the protein CSVEFRGKYQETQYF.

The chain employs TRBV15 and TRBJ2-7; the match to TRBD1 covers 9 bases. This CDR3 has 15 residues. The germline CDR1 and CDR2 sequences are LNHNV and YYDKDF (reference sequence). V lost 4 bases and J lost 2; bases outside the gene matches: 6. CDR3 sequence (DNA): TGTGCCACCAGCACTCCGGACAGGGGCACCTACGAGCAGTACTTC. It is translated as CATSTPDRGTYEQYF.

J is TRBJ1-6 and V is TRBV12-3 or TRBV12-4; D perhaps matches TRBD1 (5 bases). Trimming left V 7 bases short and J 13 bases short, with 11 bases between. The CDR3 extends over 11 amino acids. The CDR3 loop reads CASKGYGPLHF. CDR3 bases: TGTGCCAGCAAGGGGTATGGTCCCCTCCACTTT.